This is a list of T cell receptor beta chains from one sample in a study of Ad26.COV2.S vaccination and SARS-CoV-2 variants. Here immunoSEQ multiplex PCR was the method, and the copy in TCRdb shows in-frame clones only, minus some. The repertoire holds hundreds of thousands of clones, with 86% as singletons. This specimen was peripheral blood, taken in a trial of Ad26.COV2.S vaccine versus placebo. These receptors originate from a person between 18 and 60 years old who received the Ad26.COV2.S COVID-19 vaccine or a placebo. Both conserved end residues are part of each CDR3. Fields, in order: CDR3 length, V gene, D gene, J gene, CDR3 protein, CDR3 DNA. D genes are given only for firm matches.

cdr3_length: 24
v_call: TRBV6-4
d_call: TRBD1
j_call: TRBJ2-4
cdr3_aa: CASSDSIFPRTGFSENGAKNIQYF
cdr3_nt: TGTGCCAGCAGTGACTCGATCTTTCCGAGGACAGGGTTTTCAGAGAATGGGGCCAAAAACATTCAGTACTTC

cdr3_length: 12
v_call: TRBV5-1
d_call: -
j_call: TRBJ2-5
cdr3_aa: CASSGGEETQYF
cdr3_nt: TGCGCCAGCAGCGGAGGGGAAGAGACCCAGTACTTC

cdr3_length: 17
v_call: TRBV3-1/TRBV3-2
d_call: TRBD1
j_call: TRBJ1-3
cdr3_aa: CASSHYFRGAAGNTIYF
cdr3_nt: TGTGCCAGCAGCCACTACTTCAGGGGGGCGGCTGGAAACACCATATATTTT

cdr3_length: 14
v_call: TRBV5-1
d_call: -
j_call: TRBJ2-7
cdr3_aa: CASSLGAASYEQYF
cdr3_nt: TGCGCCAGCAGCTTGGGAGCGGCCTCCTACGAGCAGTACTTC

cdr3_length: 12
v_call: TRBV19
d_call: -
j_call: TRBJ1-5
cdr3_aa: CASSIGTQPQHF
cdr3_nt: TGTGCCAGTAGTATTGGGACCCAGCCCCAGCATTTT

cdr3_length: 17
v_call: TRBV4-3
d_call: TRBD1
j_call: TRBJ2-3
cdr3_aa: CASSQRSTGALTDTQYF
cdr3_nt: TGCGCCAGCAGCCAGCGTTCGACAGGGGCACTCACAGATACGCAGTATTTT

cdr3_length: 13
v_call: TRBV14
d_call: -
j_call: TRBJ1-2
cdr3_aa: CASSPLLVYGYTF
cdr3_nt: TGTGCCAGCAGCCCCCTTCTCGTCTATGGCTACACCTTC

cdr3_length: 12
v_call: TRBV27
d_call: -
j_call: TRBJ2-7
cdr3_aa: CASSWAGGEQYF
cdr3_nt: TGTGCCAGCAGTTGGGCAGGGGGGGAGCAGTACTTC

cdr3_length: 15
v_call: TRBV7-4
d_call: -
j_call: TRBJ1-5
cdr3_aa: CASRGGRGANQPQHF
cdr3_nt: TGTGCCAGCCGCGGGGGGCGGGGGGCCAATCAGCCCCAGCATTTT

cdr3_length: 16
v_call: TRBV6-1
d_call: TRBD2
j_call: TRBJ2-1
cdr3_aa: CASSGGGTAAYNEQFF
cdr3_nt: TGTGCCAGCAGTGGGGGGGGAACTGCCGCTTACAATGAGCAGTTCTTC

cdr3_length: 20
v_call: TRBV27
d_call: TRBD2
j_call: TRBJ2-3
cdr3_aa: CASSTLPGLATRMSTDTQYF
cdr3_nt: TGTGCCAGCAGCACTTTGCCGGGACTAGCGACCCGGATGAGCACAGATACGCAGTATTTT

cdr3_length: 13
v_call: TRBV7-3
d_call: -
j_call: TRBJ2-1
cdr3_aa: CASSPAVTNEQFF
cdr3_nt: TGTGCCAGCAGCCCCGCAGTCACGAATGAGCAGTTCTTC

cdr3_length: 10
v_call: TRBV12-3/TRBV12-4
d_call: -
j_call: TRBJ2-1
cdr3_aa: CASGKPTQFF
cdr3_nt: TGTGCCAGCGGAAAACCGACTCAGTTCTTC

cdr3_length: 12
v_call: TRBV2
d_call: -
j_call: TRBJ2-3
cdr3_aa: CASRGDTDTQYF
cdr3_nt: TGTGCCAGCAGAGGGGACACAGATACGCAGTATTTT

cdr3_length: 14
v_call: TRBV28
d_call: -
j_call: TRBJ2-7
cdr3_aa: CASRFSGSSYEQYF
cdr3_nt: TGTGCCAGCAGGTTTTCGGGGAGCTCCTACGAGCAGTACTTC

cdr3_length: 14
v_call: TRBV2
d_call: TRBD1
j_call: TRBJ1-4
cdr3_aa: CASSRQGVDEKLFF
cdr3_nt: TGTGCCAGCAGTAGACAGGGGGTAGATGAAAAACTGTTTTTT

cdr3_length: 15
v_call: TRBV18
d_call: TRBD1
j_call: TRBJ1-2
cdr3_aa: CASSRPGQGNYGYTF
cdr3_nt: TGTGCCAGCTCACGACCGGGACAGGGGAACTATGGCTACACCTTC

cdr3_length: 16
v_call: TRBV7-2
d_call: -
j_call: TRBJ1-3
cdr3_aa: CASSHPARGAGNTIYF
cdr3_nt: TGTGCCAGCAGCCACCCAGCTAGGGGGGCGGGAAACACCATATATTTT

cdr3_length: 15
v_call: TRBV6-5
d_call: -
j_call: TRBJ2-7
cdr3_aa: CASSSLQGRSYEQYF
cdr3_nt: TGTGCCAGCAGTTCCCTACAGGGTCGCTCCTACGAGCAGTACTTC

cdr3_length: 12
v_call: TRBV5-6
d_call: -
j_call: TRBJ2-7
cdr3_aa: CASRIGFDEQYF
cdr3_nt: TGTGCCAGCAGGATAGGGTTCGACGAGCAGTACTTC